The clone carrying this TCR beta chain has ten or more counts. What it binds is not known. These data are taken from a study of human T cells and chemical hapten exposure. Study overall: Upper-back patches of 0.01% DPC were read at 6 days.

Notes on the study in general: Controls formed significantly fewer large CDR3 similarity clusters than expanded TCRs did.

CDR1 and CDR2 (germline): DFQATT, SNEGSKA (reference sequence). The CDR3 totals 15 residues. V shed 6 bases and J shed 4 bases, with 16 bases lying between them. In TCRdb, the RACE reads were re-called with MiXCR into one record per CDR3 protein. The sample lists 50,000 or so distinct CDR3 sequences, around 9% seen once, with 4% to 5.5% in the top ten. Described time point: patch test 1, 2 weeks after DPC sensitization. The treatment denotes: therapeutic diphenylcyclopropenone sensitization with weekly scalp DPC. Every donor had alopecia and was 18 to 70 years old; all were suitable for DPC. The chain joins TRBV20-1 to TRBJ2-6; no firm D call. The material was whole blood, obtained in connection with sensitization to the hapten diphenylcyclopropenone (DPC). This TCR was recovered from a woman between 50 and 59 years old with alopecia areata. Some clones in this sample may be carry-over from other donors' samples. Here the CDR3 DNA reads TGCAGTGCCCAACCTCGGCCATCAGGGGCCAACGTCCTGACTTTC. Amino acid sequence: CSAQPRPSGANVLTF.